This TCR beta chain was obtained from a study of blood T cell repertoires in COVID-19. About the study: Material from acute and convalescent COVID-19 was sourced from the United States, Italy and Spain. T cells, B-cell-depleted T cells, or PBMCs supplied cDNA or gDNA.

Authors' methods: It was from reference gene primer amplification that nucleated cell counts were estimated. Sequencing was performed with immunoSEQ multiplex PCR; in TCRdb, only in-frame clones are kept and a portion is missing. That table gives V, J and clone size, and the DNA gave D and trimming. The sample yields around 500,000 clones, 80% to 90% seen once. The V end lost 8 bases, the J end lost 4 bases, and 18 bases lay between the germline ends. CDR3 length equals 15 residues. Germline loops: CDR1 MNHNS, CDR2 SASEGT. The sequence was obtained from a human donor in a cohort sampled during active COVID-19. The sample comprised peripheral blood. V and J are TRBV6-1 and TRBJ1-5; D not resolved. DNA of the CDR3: TGTGCCAGCCGGGAAGCCCGCCAAGCGAATCAGCCCCAGCATTTT. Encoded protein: CASREARQANQPQHF.